This TCR beta chain stems from a study of tumor and adjacent non-tumor tissue in lung cancer. Turning to the study itself: Patients were aged roughly 30 to 76, about 10 men and 5 women, stage I to III.

A remark on this clonotype: Its antigen is currently unknown. An end of the junction does not agree with germline; a read error may underlie this.

This sample's RNA came from whole unsorted tissue. Newly diagnosed lung cancer patients had thoracic surgery in China, August–late 2014, without prior chemotherapy. Whole-study findings and limits: Compared with tumor, normal lung showed significantly lower TCR diversity. Higher tumor TCR diversity was associated with shorter survival.

A modified ARM-PCR protocol with three rounds of nested PCR amplified TCRbeta. TCRdb recomputed calls from the multiplex PCR reads with MiXCR, one row per CDR3 protein. The table lists some 84,000 distinct CDR3 sequences, around 65% of them singletons. The CDR3 consists of 13 residues. This TCR was sampled from a man between 65 and 85 years old with non-small cell lung cancer. Sequencing was carried out using lung tumor tissue. This chain uses TRBV12-3 or TRBV12-4 with TRBJ2-1; 7 nucleotides align to TRBD1. Written as DNA, the CDR3 is TGTGCCAGCAGTTCTACAGGGGCGGGTAAGCACTTCTTC. This encodes CASSSTGAGKHFF.